Here is one T cell receptor beta chain with its context. This clone has only one observation. Its target antigen remains unknown. No base quality values were provided; no much bigger clone lies one nucleotide off. The cohort was made up of hundreds of healthy bone marrow donors. All cohort members were sampled while nominally healthy, although unrecorded immune exposures were likely present. The donor tested CMV seronegative and was one of the 352 seronegative cohort members. A peripheral blood sample was collected from each donor, and TCR beta sequencing was performed on peripheral blood mononuclear cells. The Qiagen DNeasy Blood Extraction Kit was used to extract genomic DNA from the blood cell samples. The data were taken from a study of cytomegalovirus exposure and HLA in healthy donors (dated by TCRdb to about 2017). Study-level background: According to an earlier analysis of 587 of the donors, 200 million or so T cells yielded 120 million or so unique TCR beta sequences and approximately 300 Gb of sequence data. An early release that covered about 600 HLA-typed donors contained around 300 gigabases of sequencing data and about 84 million unique TCR sequences. Of the roughly 400 genotyped donors, 65% to 90% were placed in the genetic ancestry cluster associated with self-reported Caucasian donors. The study aimed to test whether signatures of past pathogen exposure could be identified by cataloging public T cell receptors. The T cell repertoires of several hundred subjects were profiled by immunosequencing and related to cytomegalovirus serostatus. Along with the approximately 670-subject first cohort, a separate validation cohort of more than 90 different subjects was used. To predict cytomegalovirus infection status, the study combined high-throughput TCR immunosequencing, statistical association of individual TCRs with disease status, and machine learning. To study patterns of TCR occurrence, a later analysis re-analyzed previously published TCR beta repertoires from 550 to 800 donors and added high-resolution HLA genotyping. Rather than drawing on any new phenotypic data, the later analysis identified candidate immune exposures from TCR beta sequences and the way those sequences occurred across donors. To decide whether each TCR beta V gene segment behaved as functional or pseudogenic, an earlier analysis of over 500 of the donors relied on high-throughput TCR beta sequencing. Donor age, sex, ethnicity and CMV serostatus were collected together with the repertoire data. In a later genetic analysis, genome-wide SNP genotypes for about 65% of the 666 donors were used, and that subset was treated as a discovery cohort. All discovery cohort repertoires had been generated using a single sequencing platform. HLA typing included class I and class II loci at four-digit resolution. The number of typed donors differed by locus: roughly 629-640 for A, B, C, DRB1 and DQB1; 522 for DQA1; approximately 600 for DPA1; and about 450 for DPB1. Roughly five DR-DQ haplotypes were handled as single units for association and clustering, since linkage in the cohort was strong. Among 350 to 400 genotyped donors of the cohort, an average of approximately 250,000 unique TCR beta nucleotide sequences were sequenced per donor, roughly a sixth of them non-productive.

The library was made by the immunoSEQ multiplex PCR assay. A mixture of 60 forward primers for TCR Vbeta segments and 13 reverse primers for TCR Jbeta segments was used in the multiplex PCR. The CDR3 region of rearranged TCR beta genes was amplified from genomic DNA by a multiplex PCR assay. Amplified TCR beta libraries were sequenced as 87-base-pair reads on the Illumina HiSeq System. The original pipeline was this. A later analysis tallied roughly 76 million unique TCR beta chains across the 600 to 700 repertoires, and about 10 million of those chains were shared by two or more donors. Raw reads were error-corrected and collapsed into unique sequences with a nearest-neighbor algorithm that merged closely related sequences to remove PCR and sequencing errors. V, D and J gene segments were assigned by aligning CDR3 sequences to IMGT reference sequences. For a sequence to be retained, at least a six-nucleotide match to both a V gene segment and a J gene segment was required. Rearrangements were called productive when the CDR3 lacked stop codons and stayed in frame with V and J; all others were non-productive. Following IMGT convention, CDR3 was defined as the stretch from the second conserved V-encoded cysteine up to the conserved J-encoded phenylalanine. The earlier analysis of 587 of the donors excluded any sequence lacking an unambiguous match to a single V gene segment. An earlier analysis of several hundred of the donors called V segments functional above 56.7% productive rearrangements and segregating when the between-donor standard deviation exceeded 5%. A statistical classification framework was developed to diagnose cytomegalovirus status using the catalog of TCR beta chain sequences. In a later analysis, V and J genes were assigned by comparing TCR nucleotide sequences against IMGT/GENE-DB human TR gene sequences. The TCRdist pipeline was used in a later analysis to assign CDR3 sequences and most-parsimonious VDJ recombination scenarios. A later analysis defined each TCR beta chain by its CDR3 amino acid sequence plus V-gene family, and excluded reads lacking a unique V-gene family. A later analysis removed several hundred highly shared, low-generation-probability nucleotide sequences to deal with suspected cross-contamination and a sequencing artifact. For each public chain, a later analysis derived a clonal expansion index from normalized ranks of inferred template counts within each repertoire. In a later analysis, generation probabilities were computed with a VDJ recombination model fitted to out-of-frame rearrangements, and the resulting probabilities were checked against IGoR. In a later analysis, hypergeometric tests were used to score TCR-TCR, TCR-HLA and TCR-CMV co-occurrence, with a repertoire-size bias correction applied to TCR pairs. A later analysis estimated false discovery rates by permuting HLA or CMV assignments 20 times. In a later analysis, co-occurring TCRs were grouped using DBSCAN, with TCRdist sequence similarity added in when clustering inside HLA-allele-positive subsets. Repertoires with fewer than 30,000 or more than 120,000 public chains, plus five repertoires with anomalous nucleotide sharing, were excluded from co-occurrence clustering. Imported from immuneACCESS, the table was reduced by TCRdb to in-frame sequences with V and J called. These copies leave out some clones; in studies compared against another copy, an unresolved V gene accounts for under half, and the cause of the remainder is not known. Clone size and the V and J calls come from that table; the DNA yielded D and trimming. The sample yields 160,000 or so clones; approximately 72% were counted once. The leading ten clones occupy more than 2.5% of the sample.

Spanning cysteine to phenylalanine, the CDR3 consists of 17 amino acids. Of the read, only the CDR3 DNA is kept; its 51 bases are in frame from base 1. V and J are truncated by 4 bases and 0 bases respectively, leaving an intervening sequence of 13 bases. In the germline V gene, CDR1 corresponds to MGHRA and CDR2 to YSYEKL. What the research found in general, with its limitations: Because counts were too low, roughly 16 rarely observed V segments, including chromosome 9 orphons, were left out of the earlier analysis of approximately 580 of the donors. Correlated functional status among segregating V segments might reflect linkage disequilibrium, but an unknown experimental factor could not be ruled out. Because HLA typing was missing for some donors at each locus, association tests included only the typed subset. A further reported finding was that TCR beta sequences accurately predicted the HLA-A and HLA-B alleles for most subjects in the first cohort. A total of 150 to 200 TCR beta chains were listed by the study as associated with cytomegalovirus. A later analysis found that TCR association rates varied across HLA loci, with DRB1 alleles showing the most associated TCRs and HLA-C alleles the fewest. For the cohort, immune exposure information was limited to CMV serostatus. According to a later analysis, parvovirus B19, influenza, CMV and Epstein-Barr virus appeared linked to several top co-occurrence clusters. It was suggested by the authors that the approach could potentially be generalized to other disease states and immunological phenotypes. Specific HLA alleles were associated with around 18,000 TCR beta sequences at a false discovery rate of 0.05 in a later analysis. Strong co-occurrence of HLA alleles, especially DR and DQ, made assigning TCR associations to individual alleles difficult. Compared with equally common non-associated chains, HLA-associated TCR beta chains in a later analysis were more clonally expanded and had lower generation probabilities. Three of the identified cytomegalovirus-associated TCR beta chains were confirmed in vitro to be specific for cytomegalovirus antigens. Most CMV-associated TCR beta chains appeared to be HLA-restricted in a later analysis, and the HLA associations seemed to be driven largely by CMV exposure. In a later genetic analysis, fewer N-insertions in productive TCRs were reported among donors in an Asian-associated ancestry cluster than the roughly 640-donor mean. The cohort was sequenced for TCR beta chains only, and without alpha or paired-chain data the features that could be detected were limited. The 87-base-pair reads could not distinguish some IMGT-functional V segments, including TRBV6-2 and TRBV6-3, so those segments were excluded. V-gene and J-gene trimming of TCR beta chains was associated with a missense DCLRE1C variant in a later genetic analysis, and the association was replicated in an independent cohort. Sequencing depth was assumed to be roughly uniform across donors in the presence/absence analyses, though that assumption may not hold. While some public TCRs were present in many individuals, most TCR sequences turned up only very rarely across donors. In both the original and validation cohorts, the classifier was reported to diagnose cytomegalovirus status with high specificity and sensitivity. A cluster of highly shared sequence variants was judged likely to represent a technical artifact of the sequencing pipeline. An earlier analysis of around 540 of the donors showed that most TCR beta V segments appeared in productive rearrangements either about 87% or about 30% of the time, which broadly matched IMGT annotations.

The TCR comes from a female donor in good health and CMV-seronegative. The sample taken for sequencing was PBMCs. The chain joins TRBV4-1 to TRBJ2-6; the D gene identity is not certain. The DNA is as follows: TGCGCCAGCAGCCCTTCTATCACGTCCTCTGGGGCCAACGTCCTGACTTTC. It is translated as CASSPSITSSGANVLTF.